There are many counts of the clone carrying this T cell receptor (beta chain). The data were taken from a study of Graves' ophthalmopathy and Graves' hyperthyroidism. Across the whole study: Before any treatment, peripheral blood was taken at the initial diagnosis.

Amplification of the TCR beta CDR3 regions used RNA transcripts (as template). The workflow started with a first-round RT-PCR run with HTBI primers and then moved on to a second-round multiplex PCR. TCRdb called the multiplex PCR reads again in MiXCR, with one record for every CDR3 protein. The table lists roughly 350,000 distinct CDR3 sequences, 17% of them singletons. Germline V CDR1 and CDR2: LNHDA, SQIVND (reference sequence). Trimming removed 5 bases from V and 3 bases from J; junction bases left unmatched: 9. The CDR3 has 15 amino acids. As diagnostic evidence, clinical symptoms, serum thyroxine, TRAb, thyroid ultrasound and orbital computed tomography were relied upon.

V and J are TRBV19 and TRBJ1-2, with 7 bases fitting TRBD1. The source material was peripheral blood. The sequence derives from an adult woman with stable Graves' hyperthyroidism. CDR3 nucleotides: TGTGCCAGTAGTCCGCGACAGGGTTGGGACTATGGCTACACCTTC. It encodes CASSPRQGWDYGYTF.